This TCR beta chain was observed in a study of control samples from healthy donors and cancer patients. Assay used: immunoSEQ multiplex PCR; TCRdb lists only in-frame clones, some missing. The sample yields over 100,000 clones, around 92% seen once. Germline lookup yields CDR1 LNHDA and CDR2 SQIVND (reference sequence). The CDR3 covers 20 residues. Trimming took off 6 bases at V and 0 bases at J, with 30 bases between the two ends. The sequence was collected from a woman aged 18-30 years in good health. V usage is TRBV19 and J usage is TRBJ2-7; the D gene could be TRBD1 or TRBD2 (5 bases each). The specimen sequenced was blood. The CDR3 DNA reads as TGTGCCAGTAGCCGCTACCCGGCTGGTAGGAACGGGGCCTTCTCCTACGAGCAGTACTTC. Protein product: CASSRYPAGRNGAFSYEQYF.